These 3 T cell receptor beta chains originate from one sample sequenced in a study of T cells in Graves' hyperthyroidism and ophthalmopathy. What was amplified from RNA transcripts were TCR beta CDR3 regions. First-round RT-PCR of the TCR CDR3 relied on the HTBI primer set. TCRdb ran MiXCR on the multiplex PCR reads and lists one entry per CDR3 protein. In the table there are some 620,000 distinct CDR3 sequences, 15% to 20% of which are singletons. The specimen was blood. Receptors were obtained from a woman aged 25 to 39 with Graves' hyperthyroidism.

This chain connects TRBV27 to TRBJ2-7; 9 bases line up with TRBD2. This CDR3 is 15 amino acids long. Germline-derived CDR1 and CDR2 are MNHEY and SMNVEV (reference sequence). J lost 4 bases, V lost 4 bases, and 8 bases had no gene match. The CDR3 loop is CASSSTGTSRYEQYF. DNA of the CDR3: TGTGCCAGCAGTTCAACCGGGACTAGCCGTTACGAGCAGTACTTC.

This clonotype was found a few times. The V gene is TRBV5-1, the J gene TRBJ2-3, with 13 bases matching TRBD2. CDR1 and CDR2 from the germline V gene are SGHRS and YFSETQ. This CDR3 comprises 18 residues. V was clipped by 7 bases and J by 2 bases; unmatched bases: 13. The CDR3 region is CASGLGLAGVQVTDTQYF. CDR3 in DNA: TGCGCCAGCGGCCTCGGACTAGCGGGAGTCCAGGTCACAGATACGCAGTATTTT.

The sample holds many counts of this clonotype. The CDR3 loop reads CASSEGEQGYNEQFF. DNA of the CDR3: TGTGCCAGCAGTGAGGGAGAACAGGGGTACAATGAGCAGTTCTTC. The chain is built from TRBV2 and TRBJ2-1, with 7 bases matching TRBD1. The CDR3 totals 15 residues. With V trimmed by 3 bases and J by 4 bases, 6 bases remained unmatched. CDR1 is SNHLY and CDR2 is FYNNEI in the germline V gene.